This TCR beta chain was sequenced during a study of tumor-infiltrating lymphocytes in primary liver carcinoma. Concerning this clonotype itself: At one boundary the junction diverges from the germline segment, which might be a read error.

Production of TCR beta cDNA used 500 ng total RNA together with a constant-region primer. Libraries covering TCR beta were generated through three nested multiplex PCR rounds (using a slightly modified ARM-PCR). Forward primers for TRBV1-TRBV30 and a C-beta reverse primer served the first two PCR rounds, at about 11 cycles each. TCRdb reprocessed the multiplex PCR reads via MiXCR and lists one record per CDR3 protein. The table has over 35,000 distinct CDR3 sequences, under 75% seen once. The CDR3 length is 15 residues. Germline lookup yields CDR1 SGHNT and CDR2 YENEEA. For each extraction, RNA and DNA were obtained together from 20-30 mg of unsorted bulk tissue. In every tumor sample, viable tumor cells made up over 80%.

The sample consisted of liver tumor tissue from sampling region 4. Noted subset: tumor region T4, right-lateral pole. This TCR was sampled from a man in his forties or fifties with primary liver carcinoma and hepatitis B virus infection. The chain carries TRBV11-3 and TRBJ2-3; D possibly corresponds to TRBD1 (5 bases). The DNA end is more similar to TRBJ1-5, so the J call may be wrong. The CDR3: CVSSPGGLRGGTQHF. The CDR3 bases are TGTGTCAGCAGCCCGGGGGGACTCCGGGGCGGAACGCAGCATTTT.